This T cell receptor beta chain originates from a study of CD8 T cell repertoires and HIV-1 epitope variants. Study-wide background: T cells were stimulated with Twenty-five Gag and Nef peptides separately. Controls included no peptide, Ebola AY9 epitope, and a CMV, EBV, flu pool. Study results and limitations: Eight or nine TCR beta clonotypes were antigen-specific, more than five apparently recognizing autologous or escape variants.

The data were produced by immunoSEQ multiplex PCR, yet TCRdb's version contains in-frame clones alone and is incomplete. The sample has approximately 5,100 clones; 66% are singletons. As regards this clone: What it recognizes is unknown.

V lost 3 bases and J 8 bases, leaving 11 bases between the germline ends. The CDR3 is made up of 14 amino acids. The germline V gene has CDR1 LGHNT and CDR2 FRNRAP. The V and J genes are TRBV12-5 and TRBJ1-6; perhaps TRBD1 as D (5 bases). The source of this sequence is a male donor with HIV. Sequenced sample: cultured CD8+ T cells derived from PBMCs. CDR3 nucleotide sequence: TGTGCTAGTGGTTTTAGACAGACGGATTCACCCCTCCACTTT. It translates to CASGFRQTDSPLHF.